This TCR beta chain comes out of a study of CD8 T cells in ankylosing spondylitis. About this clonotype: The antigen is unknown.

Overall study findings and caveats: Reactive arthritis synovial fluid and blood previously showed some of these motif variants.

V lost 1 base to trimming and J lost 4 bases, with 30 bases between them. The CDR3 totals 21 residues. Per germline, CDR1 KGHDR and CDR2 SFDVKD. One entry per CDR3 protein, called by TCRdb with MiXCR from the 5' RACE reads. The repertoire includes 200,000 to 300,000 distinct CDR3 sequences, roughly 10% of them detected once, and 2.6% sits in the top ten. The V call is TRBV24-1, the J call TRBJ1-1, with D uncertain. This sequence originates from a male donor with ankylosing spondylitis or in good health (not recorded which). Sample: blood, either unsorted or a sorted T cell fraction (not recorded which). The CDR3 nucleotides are TGTGCCACCAGTGATTTTTCGGGTTATGGTGGAGGGATGTTTTTTAGCACTGAAGCTTTCTTT. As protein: CATSDFSGYGGGMFFSTEAFF.